Below, 20 T cell receptor beta chains from the same sample are listed, as sequenced in a study of blood T cell repertoires in COVID-19. TCRdb keeps only in-frame clones here, not all; method: immunoSEQ multiplex PCR. This table has about 89,000 clones, 60% to 85% appearing once. Sequencing was done on a sample of peripheral blood. These receptors all come from a human donor in a cohort sampled during active COVID-19.

The V and J genes are TRBV10-1 and TRBJ2-3; no definite D call. The CDR3 contains 14 residues. The germline V and J ends were trimmed by 6 bases and 1 base, with 11 bases remaining between them. Germline V gene data show CDR1 as WNHNN and CDR2 as SYGVQD (reference sequence). For the CDR3, the DNA is TGCGCCAGCAGGACTCCTAGAGGCACAGATACGCAGTATTTT. It translates to CASRTPRGTDTQYF.

The CDR3, as DNA: TGTGCCAGCAGCCATATAGCGGGAGGGGATTACATTCAGTACTTC. This sequence encodes CASSHIAGGDYIQYF. J is TRBJ2-4 and V is TRBV3-1 (or the pseudogene TRBV3-2); 11 bases fit TRBD2. The CDR3 runs 15 residues. Germline CDR1 and CDR2: LGHDT and YNNKEL (reference sequence). V lost 3 bases, J lost 8 bases, and 6 bases stayed unmatched.

The chain carries TRBV2 and TRBJ2-1, with 10 positions matching TRBD2. V gave up 3 bases and J gave up 6 bases; unmatched junction bases: 8. There are 16 residues in the CDR3. Looked up from germline, CDR1 is SNHLY and CDR2 is FYNNEI. This CDR3 is CASSDPGTSDFNEQFF. Written as DNA, the CDR3 is TGTGCCAGCAGTGACCCCGGGACTAGCGACTTCAATGAGCAGTTCTTC.

The chain is built from TRBV19 and TRBJ2-1, with TRBD2 identical over 8 bases. The junction had 0 bases not matched to a gene; V was cut back by 3 bases and J by 2 bases. The CDR3 runs 14 residues. Germline V gene sequence: CDR1 LNHDA, CDR2 SQIVND (reference sequence). CDR3 DNA sequence: TGTGCCAGTAGTATTAGCGGGACCTACAATGAGCAGTTCTTC. Translated, it gives CASSISGTYNEQFF.

The sample holds a few counts of this clone. The V gene is TRBV5-6, the J gene TRBJ1-2; the D gene is possibly TRBD1 (5 bases). Germline V gene data show CDR1 as SGHDT and CDR2 as YYEEEE. The CDR3 runs to 17 residues. Trimming shortened V by 0 bases and J by 2 bases, and 17 bases separated the two germline ends. CDR3 nucleotide sequence: TGTGCCAGCAGCTTGGACTTCTGGGCAGGGCGAAACTATGGCTACACCTTC. It yields the protein CASSLDFWAGRNYGYTF.

This CDR3 reads CASRLAGISNQPQHF. CDR3 bases: TGTGCCAGCAGACTCGCAGGAATTAGCAATCAGCCCCAGCATTTT. The chain recombines TRBV6-5 with TRBJ1-5; D gene unclear. This CDR3 comprises 15 residues. Germline V CDR1 and CDR2: MNHEY, SVGAGI. Trimming pared 6 bases from V and 0 bases from J, leaving 12 bases between.

The chain joins TRBV7-9 to TRBJ1-5; TRBD1 agrees at 8 bases. The CDR3 consists of 15 residues. Germline values: CDR1 SEHNR, CDR2 FQNEAQ (reference sequence). V lost 3 bases, J lost 5 bases, and 6 bases stayed unmatched. The CDR3 DNA reads as TGTGCCAGCAGCTTGCTCGGGACAGGCCATCAGCCCCAGCATTTT. Translation gives CASSLLGTGHQPQHF. The variable domain in full, completed from reference TRBV7-9 and TRBJ1-5, reads DTGVSQNPRHKITKRGQNVTFRCDPISEHNRLYWYRQTLGQGPEFLTYFQNEAQLEKSRLLSDRFSAERPKGSFSTLEIQRTEQGDSAMYLCASSLLGTGHQPQHFGDGTRLSIL.

The genes are TRBV2 and TRBJ2-6; D possibly corresponds to TRBD1 (6 bases). V was trimmed by 4 bases and J by 0 bases, leaving 7 bases between them. This CDR3 has 15 residues. Germline V lookup: CDR1 SNHLY, CDR2 FYNNEI. CDR3 in DNA: TGTGCCAGCAGTGCACAGGGCTCTGGGGCCAACGTCCTGACTTTC. The encoded protein is CASSAQGSGANVLTF. The whole variable domain, remainder taken from reference TRBV2 and TRBJ2-6, is EPEVTQTPSHQVTQMGQEVILRCVPISNHLYFYWYRQILGQKVEFLVSFYNNEISEKSEIFDDQFSVERPDGSNFTLKIRSTKLEDSAMYFCASSAQGSGANVLTFGAGSRLTVL.

The rearrangement uses TRBV18 and TRBJ2-5; 9 bases agree with TRBD2. V dropped 3 bases and J dropped 2; count of bases not matched to a gene: 7. The CDR3 runs to 16 residues. CDR1 and CDR2 from the germline V gene are KGHSH and LQKENI. CDR3: CASSPRLAVPQETQYF. The CDR3 DNA reads TGTGCCAGCTCACCCAGACTAGCGGTGCCACAAGAGACCCAGTACTTC.

The rearrangement joins TRBV12-2 to TRBJ1-2; TRBD1, the D gene given by the table, was not confirmed from the DNA. TRBV12-2 is designated a pseudogene. There are 16 residues in the CDR3. CDR3 residues: CASRILPGQSNYGYTF. In nucleotides, the CDR3 is TGTGCAAGTCGCATACTCCCGGGACAGTCTAACTATGGCTACACCTTC.

The J gene is TRBJ2-3, the V gene TRBV18, with D possibly TRBD1 on 6 matching bases. This CDR3 region has 15 residues. Germline CDR1 and CDR2: KGHSH and LQKENI. Trimming removed 6 bases at V and 0 bases at J, with 13 bases between. The CDR3 is CASSPGQLSTDTQYF. In DNA, the CDR3 is TGTGCCAGCTCGCCAGGACAGCTTAGCACAGATACGCAGTATTTT.

The V and J genes are TRBV7-9 and TRBJ2-1; 11 positions agree with TRBD1. In germline, CDR1 is SEHNR, CDR2 FQNEAQ (reference sequence). The CDR3 consists of 15 residues. V lost 4 bases and J lost 4; bases outside the gene matches: 3. The chain's CDR3 is CASSSGQGAYNEQFF. The DNA of the CDR3 is TGTGCCAGCAGCTCCGGACAGGGGGCGTACAATGAGCAGTTCTTC.

V is TRBV19 and J is TRBJ1-6, with 10 bases identical to TRBD1. Germline V CDR1 and CDR2: LNHDA, SQIVND (reference sequence). The CDR3 consists of 13 residues. The trim removed 5 bases at V and 8 bases at J, leaving 0 bases unmatched. In DNA form, the CDR3 reads TGTGCCAGTAGTGGGACAGGGGATTCACCCCTCCACTTT. This gives the protein CASSGTGDSPLHF. Full variable domain (remainder filled in from reference TRBV19 and TRBJ1-6): DGGITQSPKYLFRKEGQNVTLSCEQNLNHDAMYWYRQDPGQGLRLIYYSQIVNDFQKGDIAEGYSVSREKKESFPLTVTSAQKNPTAFYLCASSGTGDSPLHFGNGTRLTVT.

This chain links TRBV29-1 with TRBJ2-6, with a weak D call TRBD2 (5 bases). The CDR3 consists of 14 residues. V lost 1 base and J 1 base, leaving 5 bases between the germline ends. CDR1 SQVTM and CDR2 ANQGSEA come from the germline V gene. The CDR3 coding sequence is TGCAGCGTTGAAGCGGGATCTGGGGCCAACGTCCTGACTTTC. Translated, it gives CSVEAGSGANVLTF.

This clone was counted a few times. The rearrangement links TRBV7-9 to TRBJ1-6; possible D gene TRBD1, 6 bases. The V gene's germline CDR1 is SEHNR and CDR2 FQNEAQ (reference sequence). This CDR3 has 17 amino acids. V was clipped by 5 bases and J by 9 bases, with 23 bases between them. The CDR3 region has the DNA TGTGCCAGCAGCACCTCTTCGACCAGGACAGTTTCTTCACCCCTCCACTTT. Protein product: CASSTSSTRTVSSPLHF.

J is TRBJ1-2 and V is TRBV15, with TRBD1 identical over 10 bases. Looked up from germline, CDR1 is LNHNV and CDR2 is YYDKDF (reference sequence). Trimming at V came to 3 bases and at J to 9 bases, leaving 4 bases not matched to a gene. This CDR3 is built from 13 residues. DNA for the CDR3: TGTGCCACCAGCAGTGGGGACAGGGGAAGCTACACCTTC. It yields the protein CATSSGDRGSYTF.

This chain joins TRBV11-2 and TRBJ2-1; D not certain. Germline values: CDR1 SGHAT, CDR2 FQNNGV. Trimming stripped 6 bases from V and 4 bases from J, with 16 bases between. The CDR3 is 15 amino acids. This chain's CDR3 is CASSLSAGSYNEQFF. The CDR3 DNA follows: TGTGCCAGCAGTTTATCGGCAGGTTCTTACAATGAGCAGTTCTTC.

V usage is TRBV19 and J usage is TRBJ1-1; TRBD1 aligns across 10 bases. Unmatched junction bases numbered 5, after V lost 3 bases and J lost 4 bases. From germline, CDR1 is LNHDA and CDR2 SQIVND (reference sequence). The CDR3 contains 15 residues. CDR3: CASSIADRGLTEAFF. CDR3 nucleotide sequence: TGTGCCAGTAGTATCGCAGACAGGGGGCTCACTGAAGCTTTCTTT. Full variable domain (rest looked up from reference TRBV19 and TRBJ1-1): DGGITQSPKYLFRKEGQNVTLSCEQNLNHDAMYWYRQDPGQGLRLIYYSQIVNDFQKGDIAEGYSVSREKKESFPLTVTSAQKNPTAFYLCASSIADRGLTEAFFGQGTRLTVV.

The V and J genes are TRBV30 and TRBJ1-5; D might be TRBD1 (6 bases). V gave up 0 bases and J gave up 11 bases, with 20 bases separating them. Looked up from germline, CDR1 is GTSNPN and CDR2 is SVGIG (reference sequence). The CDR3 spans 15 residues. Here the CDR3 reads CAWSVRGGPSGSQHF. As DNA, the CDR3 is TGTGCCTGGAGTGTACGCGGGGGGCCGAGCGGATCCCAGCATTTT.

The CDR3 sequence is CASSSRMSKGEQFF. CDR3 DNA sequence: TGTGCCAGCAGTTCGCGGATGTCGAAAGGTGAGCAGTTCTTC. The chain combines TRBV3-1 (or the pseudogene TRBV3-2) with TRBJ2-1, with D hard to call. Germline V lookup: CDR1 LGHDT, CDR2 YNNKEL (reference sequence). The CDR3 runs to 14 residues. V lost 6 bases to trimming and J lost 9 bases, with 18 bases between them.